Following are 15 T cell receptor beta chains from one sample sequenced in a study of Graves' ophthalmopathy and Graves' hyperthyroidism. As the template, RNA transcripts were used to amplify TCR beta CDR3 regions. RT-PCR with HTBI primers came first, then second-round multiplex PCR. TCRdb re-called the multiplex PCR reads through MiXCR, storing one row per CDR3 protein. The sample lists about 1.2 million distinct CDR3 sequences; 36% were seen once. The sample comprised peripheral blood or thyroid tissue (not recorded which). Source of these receptors: an adult man with Graves' hyperthyroidism.

The table lists this clonotype with many counts. The chain recombines TRBV7-9 with TRBJ2-5; tentatively, D is TRBD1 (5 bases). CDR1 and CDR2 from the germline V gene are SEHNR and FQNEAQ (reference sequence). The CDR3 covers 16 residues. V lost 5 bases and J 5 bases, leaving 21 bases between the germline ends. The CDR3 coding sequence is TGTGCCAGCAGCGGCCGGACAAGAACTATGGGGGAGACCCAGTACTTC. Translated, it gives CASSGRTRTMGETQYF.

This clonotype was recorded at least ten times. This chain links TRBV10-3 with TRBJ1-2; D unresolved. This CDR3 has 13 amino acids. Germline CDR1 and CDR2: ENHRY and SYGVKD. Trimming removed 6 bases from V and 2 bases from J, with 10 bases in between. The CDR3 loop reads CAISHDGNYGYTF. Written as DNA, the CDR3 is TGTGCCATCAGCCATGACGGGAACTATGGCTACACCTTC.

This clonotype was recorded at least ten times. This sequence joins TRBV13 and TRBJ2-6; D not resolved. The V gene lost 0 bases and the J gene lost 0 bases, with 15 bases spanning the gap. This CDR3 has 19 amino acids. From germline, CDR1 is PRHDT and CDR2 FYEKMQ (reference sequence). DNA for the CDR3: TGTGCCAGCAGCTTAGGCCATGTACAGTCAAGCTCTGGGGCCAACGTCCTGACTTTC. It is translated as CASSLGHVQSSSGANVLTF.

As concerns this clonotype: A single base separates this from a much larger clone, so it may be a read error. The chain carries TRBV7-9 and TRBJ2-7, with TRBD1 identical over 9 bases. V shed 4 bases and J 9 bases; nucleotides not matched to a gene: 13. Germline CDR1 and CDR2: SEHNR and FQNEAQ (reference sequence). CDR3 length: 15 amino acids. This chain's CDR3 is CASSSRDRDRWRQYF. The CDR3 DNA follows: TGTGCCAGCAGCTCCCGGGACAGGGATAGGTGGAGGCAGTACTTC.

The chain combines TRBV7-9 with TRBJ1-2; D is perhaps TRBD1 (6 bases). Germline V gene data show CDR1 as SEHNR and CDR2 as FQNEAQ (reference sequence). CDR3 length: 13 residues. Trimming shortened V by 2 bases and J by 7 bases, and 11 bases separated the two germline ends. DNA of the CDR3: TGTGCCAGCAGCTTATATGGGGACACTGGCTACACCTTC. This sequence encodes CASSLYGDTGYTF.

This clonotype appeared many times. The chain employs TRBV6-5 and TRBJ1-1; D gene uncertain. Per the germline V gene, CDR1 is MNHEY and CDR2 is SVGAGI. Between the trimmed V and J ends, which lost 2 bases and 2 bases, there was a span of 12 bases. The CDR3 spans 15 residues. This CDR3 is CASSYGNSINTEAFF. The DNA for the CDR3 is TGTGCCAGCAGTTACGGGAACAGCATCAACACTGAAGCTTTCTTT.

Notes on this clonotype: No conserved phenylalanine or tryptophan is present at the end of the CDR3, so a read error is the likely explanation. The V call is TRBV5-4, the J call TRBJ1-2, with 7 bases fitting TRBD1. The CDR3 sequence is 14 residues long. The V gene's germline CDR1 is SGHNT and CDR2 YYREEE (reference sequence). With 2 bases clipped from V and 4 bases from J, the junction kept 5 bases outside the gene matches. In DNA form, the CDR3 reads TGTGCCAGCAGCTTCGGACAGGCCCGCTATGGCTACACCCTC. It is translated as CASSFGQARYGYTL.

This clonotype was seen at least ten times. The chain combines TRBV7-3 with TRBJ2-7, with 9 bases that match TRBD2. Germline CDR1 is SGHTA and CDR2 is FQGTGA. The V segment lost 6 bases and the J segment 5 bases; nucleotides outside the gene matches: 8. CDR3 size: 14 residues. CDR3: CASSPGLANHEQYF. The CDR3 DNA reads as TGTGCCAGCAGTCCGGGACTAGCTAACCACGAGCAGTACTTC.

Worth noting for this clonotype: A read error may explain this, as a much larger clone is one base away. The chain employs TRBV2 and TRBJ2-2, with D perhaps being TRBD1 or TRBD2 (6 bases each). CDR3 length equals 14 residues. Per the germline V gene, CDR1 is SNHLY and CDR2 is FYNNEI. The CDR3 DNA follows: TGTACCAGCAGTGTCCGGGGGCGTACCGGGGAGCTGTTTTTT. It yields the protein CTSSVRGRTGELFF.

The chain uses TRBV20-1 and TRBJ1-1; 9 nucleotides agree with TRBD1. V lost 5 bases to trimming and J lost 0 bases; unmatched junction nucleotides: 4. Germline loops: CDR1 DFQATT, CDR2 SNEGSKA (reference sequence). The CDR3 spans 14 residues. The CDR3: CSAGTGRMNTEAFF. DNA for the CDR3: TGCAGTGCTGGGACAGGGCGAATGAACACTGAAGCTTTCTTT.

CDR3 bases: TGTGCCTGGCACAGGGAGCCGTCTGAAGCTTTCTTT. Encoded protein: CAWHREPSEAFF. J is TRBJ1-1 and V is TRBV30; weak D call: TRBD1 (6 bases). The CDR3 runs to 12 residues. Per germline, CDR1 GTSNPN and CDR2 SVGIG (reference sequence). Trimming removed 5 bases from V and 6 bases from J, with 13 bases in between.

The J gene is TRBJ2-7, the V gene TRBV7-4, with D maybe TRBD1 (6 bases). V lost 2 bases to trimming and J lost 2 bases, with 34 bases between them. CDR3 length: 22 amino acids. CDR1 and CDR2 from the germline V gene are SGHVT and SQSDAQ. In DNA form, the CDR3 reads TGTGCCAGCAGCTTATCCCCCGAGATCCGGGGCCTCAGGACAGTTACTACCTACGAGCAGTACTTC. Translating gives CASSLSPEIRGLRTVTTYEQYF.

This clonotype was detected many times. The gene calls are TRBV10-3 and TRBJ2-5, with 13 nucleotides matching TRBD2. The germline V gene has CDR1 ENHRY and CDR2 SYGVKD. There are 16 residues in the CDR3. Trimming at V came to 4 bases and at J to 2 bases, leaving 4 bases not matched to a gene. CDR3 in DNA: TGTGCCATCAGTGCCCGGACTAGCGGGGGTCAAGAGACCCAGTACTTC. Translating it yields CAISARTSGGQETQYF.

This clonotype showed up just a few times. V usage is TRBV5-1 and J usage is TRBJ2-5; D remains unclear. The CDR3 spans 15 residues. Trimming removed 5 bases from V and 2 bases from J, with 16 bases in between. Germline V gives CDR1 SGHRS, CDR2 YFSETQ. CDR3 sequence: CASSPLAVQQETQYF. The CDR3 DNA reads as TGCGCCAGCAGTCCCCTGGCAGTACAACAAGAGACCCAGTACTTC.

This clonotype was found once. V usage is TRBV12-3 or TRBV12-4 and J usage is TRBJ1-3; no firm D call. The germline V and J ends were trimmed by 0 bases and 2 bases, with 8 bases remaining between them. The CDR3 extends over 15 amino acids. The chain's CDR3 is CASSLARSPGNTIYF. The CDR3 DNA sequence: TGTGCCAGCAGTTTAGCGCGGAGCCCTGGAAACACCATATATTTT.